This TCR beta chain was found in a study of blood T cell repertoires in COVID-19. Study overall: There were acute and convalescent COVID-19 samples, and they came from the United States, Italy and Spain. PBMCs, B-cell-depleted T cells, or T cells were the source of the cDNA or gDNA that made up the material.

Authors' processing steps: Amplification from reference gene primers served as the basis for estimated nucleated cell counts. Assay used: immunoSEQ multiplex PCR; TCRdb lists only in-frame clones, some missing. That table supplies the V and J calls and clone size; D and trimming were determined from the DNA. The sample carries approximately 110,000 clones, 85% recorded once. The CDR3 totals 17 residues. With 0 bases clipped from V and 2 bases from J, the junction kept 8 bases outside the gene matches. In germline, CDR1 is LGHNA, CDR2 YSLEER. Sequencing was done on a sample of peripheral blood. The chain joins TRBV4-3 to TRBJ1-2, with 8 positions matching TRBD1. The sequence was obtained from a man in his forties or fifties with acute or convalescent COVID-19. This chain's CDR3 is CASSQDYGTGLNYGYTF. The CDR3, as DNA: TGCGCCAGCAGCCAAGATTATGGGACAGGCTTGAACTATGGCTACACCTTC.